Below are 5 T cell receptor beta chains sequenced from a single sample in a study of CD8 T cells in ankylosing spondylitis. Each CDR3 protein gets one entry after TCRdb re-called the 5' RACE reads with MiXCR. This sample has 80,000 to 90,000 distinct CDR3 sequences, with roughly 30% found just once. The sequenced sample consisted of blood, either unsorted or a sorted T cell fraction (not recorded which). These receptors were collected from a male donor with ankylosing spondylitis or in good health (not recorded which).

This chain links TRBV5-1 with TRBJ1-4, with a tentative D call TRBD1 (5 bases). V was cut by 0 bases and J by 0 bases, with 9 bases left in between. CDR1 SGHRS and CDR2 YFSETQ come from the germline V gene. CDR3 length equals 16 residues. The CDR3 sequence is CASSLDRGATNEKLFF. CDR3 nucleotide sequence: TGCGCCAGCAGCTTGGACCGAGGGGCAACTAATGAAAAACTGTTTTTT. Drawing the rest from reference TRBV5-1 and TRBJ1-4, the complete variable domain is KAGVTQTPRYLIKTRGQQVTLSCSPISGHRSVSWYQQTPGQGLQFLFEYFSETQRNKGNFPGRFSGRQFSNSRSEMNVSTLELGDSALYLCASSLDRGATNEKLFFGSGTQLSVL.

This chain uses TRBV18 with TRBJ2-5, with D unresolved. Trimming took 0 bases from V and 5 from J, leaving 10 bases between them. The V gene's germline CDR1 is KGHSH and CDR2 LQKENI. The CDR3 covers 14 residues. In nucleotides, the CDR3 is TGTGCCAGCTCACCACCTAAAGGGTTGGAGACCCAGTACTTC. Translation gives CASSPPKGLETQYF.

The J gene is TRBJ2-5, the V gene TRBV12-3 or TRBV12-4; either TRBD1 or TRBD2 may supply D (6 bases each). V dropped 1 base and J dropped 0 bases, with 18 bases sitting between them. CDR3 length equals 18 residues. The CDR3 DNA sequence: TGTGCCAGCAGTTTAGGGACTACCGGGGGCCCGGACCAAGAGACCCAGTACTTC. Translation: CASSLGTTGGPDQETQYF.

This chain joins TRBV7-9 and TRBJ1-6; the D is unclear. V lost 0 bases and J 9 bases, leaving 18 bases between the germline ends. The CDR3 consists of 17 residues. From germline, CDR1 is SEHNR and CDR2 FQNEAQ (reference sequence). The CDR3 nucleotides are TGTGCCAGCAGCTTAGCAGCGTCAACCCCTGTGGGTTCACCCCTCCACTTT. Translated, it gives CASSLAASTPVGSPLHF. The full variable domain, with the rest looked up from reference TRBV7-9 and TRBJ1-6, is DTGVSQNPRHKITKRGQNVTFRCDPISEHNRLYWYRQTLGQGPEFLTYFQNEAQLEKSRLLSDRFSAERPKGSFSTLEIQRTEQGDSAMYLCASSLAASTPVGSPLHFGNGTRLTVT.

The gene calls are TRBV20-1 and TRBJ1-1, with unresolved D. CDR3 size: 11 residues. The germline V and J ends were trimmed by 2 bases and 7 bases, with 8 bases remaining between them. CDR1 and CDR2 (germline): DFQATT, SNEGSKA (reference sequence). In nucleotides, the CDR3 is TGCAGTGCTAGACCCCGGGGTGAAGCTTTCTTT. It codes for CSARPRGEAFF.